These 23 T cell receptor beta chains came from one sample sequenced in a study of monozygotic twins with inflammatory bowel disease. TCRdb reworked the 5' RACE reads into one entry per CDR3 protein, no DNA. This repertoire includes over 350,000 distinct CDR3 sequences. Sequencing input: blood. All receptors come from a human donor with ulcerative colitis or Crohn's disease, or a healthy co-twin of an affected twin (not recorded which).

The chain couples TRBV11-2 to TRBJ2-1; the D call of TRBD2 rests on TCRdb alone, since no DNA is present to check it. The CDR3 runs 17 residues. Germline loops: CDR1 SGHAT, CDR2 FQNNGV. The CDR3 region is CASSPLGVSGGYGEQFF.

CDR3 amino acids: CATQPGGRNQPQHF. The chain is built from TRBV25-1 and TRBJ1-5; TCRdb proposes TRBD1, but this gene call is untestable without DNA. CDR1 and CDR2 from the germline V gene are MGHDK and SYGVNS. The CDR3 extends over 14 amino acids.

The V call is TRBV7-6, the J call TRBJ2-2; TCRdb gives TRBD1 as the D gene, but with no DNA this cannot be confirmed. Germline-derived CDR1 and CDR2 are SGHVS and FNYEAQ. This CDR3 contains 16 residues. The CDR3 reads CASSLYPDTNTGELFF.

This chain links TRBV7-9 with TRBJ2-7; TCRdb calls TRBD1, which cannot be checked without DNA. CDR3 length: 16 residues. The germline V gene has CDR1 SEHNR and CDR2 FQNEAQ (reference sequence). The CDR3 loop reads CASSLGRDRSSYEQYF.

The rearrangement links TRBV7-2 to TRBJ2-3; TCRdb designates TRBD1, a call that cannot be tested without DNA. The CDR3 runs 14 residues. Germline V CDR1 and CDR2: SGHTA, FQGNSA. CDR3 sequence: CASSLDQGRDTQYF.

The CDR3 loop reads CASSGGNTDTQYF. The chain couples TRBV9 to TRBJ2-3; TCRdb selects TRBD2, and the lack of DNA leaves this call unchecked. The CDR3 contains 13 residues. Germline lookup yields CDR1 SGDLS and CDR2 YYNGEE.

The chain recombines TRBV7-9 with TRBJ2-1; TCRdb's D call, TRBD1, is unchecked because there is no DNA. Germline V CDR1 and CDR2: SEHNR, FQNEAQ (reference sequence). CDR3 length: 13 residues. The CDR3 sequence: CASSLFGGDEQFF.

This chain uses TRBV9 with TRBJ1-1. Germline assignment: CDR1 SGDLS and CDR2 YYNGEE. The CDR3 totals 14 residues. CDR3 protein: CASSVDALNIEAFF.

The J gene is TRBJ1-1, the V gene TRBV30; TCRdb names TRBD1, which stays unverified in the absence of DNA. The CDR3 totals 14 residues. CDR1 and CDR2 (germline): GTSNPN, SVGIG (reference sequence). CDR3 in amino acids: CAFYSRDRGTEAFF.

The chain recombines TRBV9 with TRBJ2-5; the D call from TCRdb, TRBD1, cannot be confirmed without DNA. This CDR3 region has 15 residues. Germline CDR1 and CDR2: SGDLS and YYNGEE. The CDR3: CASSVVGQGGETQYF.

The gene calls are TRBV5-6 and TRBJ2-4; TCRdb gives TRBD1 as the D gene, but with no DNA this cannot be confirmed. CDR1 is SGHDT and CDR2 is YYEEEE in the germline V gene. CDR3 size: 17 residues. The CDR3: CASSLRGARLSKNIQYF.

The chain combines TRBV6-1 with TRBJ1-1; TCRdb returns TRBD1, unconfirmable since there is no DNA. Germline CDR1 and CDR2: MNHNS and SASEGT. This CDR3 has 15 amino acids. This CDR3 reads CASTPSGTGDTEAFF.

The rearrangement uses TRBV7-2 and TRBJ2-7; TCRdb returns TRBD1, unconfirmable since there is no DNA. The CDR3 loop spans 12 amino acids. CDR1 is SGHTA, CDR2 FQGNSA, per germline. The CDR3 sequence: CASSLQGIEQYF.

The chain couples TRBV7-8 to TRBJ1-2. CDR1 and CDR2 from the germline V gene are SGHVS and FQNEAQ. The CDR3 contains 16 residues. The chain's CDR3 is CASSLLVPGANYGYTF.

The chain links TRBV5-1 to TRBJ2-3; without DNA, the TCRdb call of TRBD2 cannot be checked. This CDR3 region has 14 residues. Germline values: CDR1 SGHRS, CDR2 YFSETQ. The CDR3 protein is CASSLEPPRATEYF.

The chain carries TRBV12-3 or TRBV12-4 and TRBJ2-5; TCRdb returns TRBD1, unconfirmable since there is no DNA. The length of the CDR3 is 13 residues. The CDR3 spells CASSQQGRKTQYF.

V is TRBV5-1 and J is TRBJ2-2. The CDR3 has 12 residues. Germline V gene sequence: CDR1 SGHRS, CDR2 YFSETQ. The CDR3 loop reads CASSKNTGELFF.

The chain uses TRBV20-1 and TRBJ2-1. The CDR3 totals 12 residues. The germline CDR1 and CDR2 sequences are DFQATT and SNEGSKA (reference sequence). CDR3 in amino acids: CSATSSYNEQFF.

The chain has TRBV4-3 and TRBJ1-4; TCRdb calls TRBD1, which cannot be checked without DNA. CDR3 length equals 17 residues. Germline assignment: CDR1 LGHNA and CDR2 YSLEER. The CDR3 sequence is CASSLYLRGRENEKLFF.

The chain combines TRBV4-3 with TRBJ1-2; TCRdb selects TRBD1, and the lack of DNA leaves this call unchecked. Per germline, CDR1 LGHNA and CDR2 YSLEER. The CDR3 has 13 amino acids. The CDR3 loop reads CASSQGTGDGYTF.

V is TRBV12-3 or TRBV12-4 and J is TRBJ2-7. The CDR3 runs 12 residues. CDR3 sequence: CASSFWTSEQYF.

The chain combines TRBV20-1 with TRBJ2-1; there is no DNA to check the TCRdb D call of TRBD1. The CDR3 totals 14 residues. Germline CDR1 and CDR2: DFQATT and SNEGSKA (reference sequence). CDR3 protein: CSASGQGDLDEQFF.

The CDR3: CASSLRVRQGTSGGRSYNEQFF. J is TRBJ2-1 and V is TRBV5-4; there is no DNA to check the TCRdb D call of TRBD2. Germline CDR1 reads SGHNT; CDR2 reads YYREEE (reference sequence). The CDR3 spans 22 residues.